The clone carrying this T cell receptor (beta chain) has a handful of counts. The antigen remains unidentified. This record belongs to a study of identical twins. CDR1 and CDR2 (germline): MGHRA, YSYEKL. The CDR3 sequence is 12 residues long. V shed 1 base and J shed 7 bases, with 7 bases lying between them. TCRdb fed the 5' RACE reads into MiXCR, producing one record per CDR3 protein. The sample shows approximately 190,000 distinct CDR3 sequences, approximately 15% of them seen only once. Study-level findings and limits: Memory repertoires showed no such pattern, whereas abundant cord blood beta clonotypes carried fewer insertions.

These data are also associated with another study on T cells expressing NK-cell markers. That study reports: CD8+ T cells in over five donors included dominant NKG2C+ clonotypes at roughly 1.0-8%. These same clonotypes (in a handful of donors) also led the CD3+CD56-NKG2C+ fraction.

The sequence came from a woman younger than 30 in good health. This chain connects TRBV4-1 to TRBJ1-1; D unresolved. Input material: CD8+ T cells sorted from blood. CDR3 region: CASSQGGIEAFF. In DNA, the CDR3 is TGCGCCAGCAGCCAAGGAGGCATTGAAGCTTTCTTT.